A single sample gave rise to the 4 T cell receptor beta chains below, sequenced in a study of tumor-infiltrating lymphocytes in primary liver carcinoma. The researchers produced TCR beta cDNA from around 500 ng total RNA with a constant-region primer. Researchers made the TCR beta libraries by running three nested multiplex PCR rounds with slightly modified ARM-PCR. Each of the first two PCR rounds ran approximately 11 cycles with TRBV1-TRBV30 forward and C-beta reverse primers. TCRdb used MiXCR to reprocess the multiplex PCR reads, holding one entry per CDR3 protein. The sample records 20,000 to 25,000 distinct CDR3 sequences, over 75% being singletons. Co-extraction yielded RNA and DNA from 20-30 mg of unsorted bulk tissue. Sequencing was done on a sample of liver tumor tissue from sampling region 2. Subset denoted: tumor region T2, inferior pole. The receptors derive from a young woman with primary liver carcinoma and hepatitis B virus infection.

Comments on this clonotype: A read error may account for a junction end that differs from germline. The chain joins TRBV12-3 or TRBV12-4 to TRBJ2-2; D assignment may be TRBD1 or TRBD2 (6 bases each). This CDR3 is 15 amino acids long. CDR3 coding DNA: TGTGCCAGCCGGGGGTGGGACACGAACACCGGAGGGCTGTTTTTC. Protein product: CASRGWDTNTGGLFF.

Comment on this clonotype: Because it lacks the conserved phenylalanine or tryptophan at the end, this CDR3 is likely a read error. V gene TRBV7-9 combines with J gene TRBJ2-2; D is perhaps TRBD2 (5 bases). The V gene's germline CDR1 is SEHNR and CDR2 FQNEAQ (reference sequence). The CDR3 is 15 amino acids. The CDR3 region is CASSSGGQRTGELFV. The DNA for the CDR3 is TGTGCTAGCAGCTCAGGAGGCCAGAGGACCGGGGAGCTGTTTGTT.

Worth noting for this clonotype: This CDR3 fails to terminate in the conserved phenylalanine or tryptophan, so it likely reflects a read error. The limits of the CDR3 on the DNA are not certain, so only TCRdb's listed CDR3 is given. V and J are TRBV10-3 and TRBJ1-1; whether TRBD1, the table's D call, matches the DNA was not checked. Germline V CDR1 and CDR2: ENHRY, SYGVKD. The CDR3 is 15 amino acids long, termini counted. CDR3 residues: CAISTGTTLNTETFY.

Of note for this clonotype: No conserved phenylalanine or tryptophan is present at the end of the CDR3, so a read error is the likely explanation. The chain joins TRBV30 to TRBJ2-5; D may be TRBD1 or TRBD2 (5 bases each). The CDR3 consists of 12 residues. Germline CDR1 reads GTSNPN; CDR2 reads SVGIG (reference sequence). Trimming took 3 bases from V and 9 from J, leaving 14 bases between them. The CDR3 DNA reads as TGTGCCTGGAGCTCGGGGCAGGAGGCCCAGTACTTA. Protein product: CAWSSGQEAQYL.